These 18 T cell receptor beta chains were sequenced from one sample in a study of vaccination effects on CD4 cells after COVID-19. These TCRs' antigens remain unknown. In the ViraFEST assay, antigen-specific CD4+ clonotypes were identified by expansion after peptide-pool stimulation. It was after roughly 11 days of culture that CD4+ T cells were isolated. Recipients of the vaccine had no prior SARS-CoV-2 infection and negative nucleocapsid antibodies. The data were produced by immunoSEQ multiplex PCR, yet TCRdb's version contains in-frame clones alone and is incomplete. This table has 26,000 or so clones, 55% to 75% appearing once. Material: CD4+ T cells from PBMCs cultured with SARS-CoV-2 spike peptides, obtained before COVID-19 vaccination. The receptors were gathered from a human donor who received a COVID-19 vaccine.

The chain couples TRBV11-3 to TRBJ2-3, with D tentatively TRBD2 (6 bases). Germline V lookup: CDR1 SGHNT, CDR2 YENEEA. Trimming cost V 5 bases and J 5 bases, with 17 bases left between them. The CDR3 has 15 residues. The CDR3 DNA sequence: TGTGCCAGCAGCGACCCACGGGTCGGGGGAGATACGCAGTATTTT. Protein: CASSDPRVGGDTQYF.

The V and J genes are TRBV3-1 (or the pseudogene TRBV3-2) and TRBJ2-7; maybe TRBD2 (6 bases). The CDR3 runs 12 residues. V was clipped by 1 base and J by 7 bases, with 8 bases between them. The germline V gene encodes CDR1 LGHDT and CDR2 YNNKEL (reference sequence). The CDR3: CASSQVGGEQYF. The CDR3 DNA reads TGTGCCAGCAGCCAAGTCGGGGGAGAGCAGTACTTC.

This clone was seen a few times. The chain employs TRBV19 and TRBJ1-1; D ambiguous. The CDR3 totals 14 residues. Between the trimmed V and J ends, which lost 4 bases and 3 bases, there was a span of 12 bases. The germline V gene has CDR1 LNHDA and CDR2 SQIVND (reference sequence). The CDR3, as DNA: TGTGCCAGTAGTAACGGCTTTGTGGACACTGAAGCTTTCTTT. This sequence encodes CASSNGFVDTEAFF.

The V call is TRBV6-5, the J call TRBJ1-5, with D hard to call. This CDR3 contains 13 residues. The V end lost 4 bases, the J end lost 6 bases, and 10 bases lay between the germline ends. Germline-derived CDR1 and CDR2 are MNHEY and SVGAGI. The chain's CDR3 is CASSSRVGQPQHF. The CDR3 region has the DNA TGTGCCAGCAGTTCTCGAGTGGGTCAGCCCCAGCATTTT.

V usage is TRBV5-1 and J usage is TRBJ1-5; TRBD1 matches 11 bases. This CDR3 is 19 amino acids long. With 0 bases clipped from V and 1 base from J, the junction kept 9 bases outside the gene matches. Germline CDR1 is SGHRS and CDR2 is YFSETQ. The CDR3 protein is CASSLAVDRGQKSNQPQHF. The DNA for the CDR3 is TGCGCCAGCAGCTTGGCGGTGGACAGGGGGCAAAAAAGCAATCAGCCCCAGCATTTT.

The CDR3 sequence: CASSLGEYGYTF. In nucleotides, the CDR3 is TGTGCCAGCAGTTTAGGAGAGTATGGCTACACCTTC. This chain links TRBV12-3 or TRBV12-4 with TRBJ1-2, with unresolved D. The CDR3 consists of 12 residues. V shed 1 base and J shed 5 bases, with 5 bases lying between them.

The chain links TRBV6-8 to TRBJ1-4, with unresolved D. Trimming shortened V by 2 bases and J by 0 bases, and 16 bases separated the two germline ends. CDR3 length: 18 amino acids. Germline V gene sequence: CDR1 MNHGY, CDR2 SAAAGT. The CDR3 sequence is CASSYIRIPTPTNEKLFF. The CDR3 DNA sequence: TGTGCCAGCAGTTACATACGGATCCCTACTCCAACTAATGAAAAACTGTTTTTT.

The rearrangement links TRBV6-5 to TRBJ2-1; 8 bases line up with TRBD2. Germline V lookup: CDR1 MNHEY, CDR2 SVGAGI. CDR3 length: 15 amino acids. V was pared by 3 bases and J by 10 bases, with 11 bases of the junction left unmatched. The CDR3 is CASSYSLAGLGEQFF. CDR3 coding DNA: TGTGCCAGCAGTTATAGCCTAGCGGGCCTTGGAGAGCAGTTCTTC.

The rearrangement uses TRBV24-1 and TRBJ2-5, with TRBD1 as a possible D gene (5 bases). The CDR3 totals 15 residues. Germline CDR1 and CDR2: KGHDR and SFDVKD. The ends were cut back, 3 bases at V and 5 bases at J, with 15 bases in the middle. For the CDR3, the DNA is TGTGCCACCAGTGATGGCAGGGTTTCTGGGGAGACCCAGTACTTC. This sequence encodes CATSDGRVSGETQYF.

The chain has TRBV3-1 (or the pseudogene TRBV3-2) and TRBJ1-4, with D unclear. This CDR3 contains 14 residues. The V gene's germline CDR1 is LGHDT and CDR2 YNNKEL (reference sequence). V was trimmed by 1 base and J by 3 bases, leaving 6 bases between them. The chain's CDR3 is CASSQGAANEKLFF. In DNA, the CDR3 is TGTGCCAGCAGCCAAGGGGCAGCTAATGAAAAACTGTTTTTT.

This sequence joins TRBV19 and TRBJ2-7; D may be TRBD1 or TRBD2 (5 bases each). Germline values: CDR1 LNHDA, CDR2 SQIVND (reference sequence). CDR3 length equals 14 residues. Trimming pared 4 bases from V and 2 bases from J, leaving 12 bases between. The CDR3 here is CASSTGPGTYEQYF. The CDR3 DNA is TGTGCCAGTAGTACGGGACCGGGGACCTACGAGCAGTACTTC. The variable domain in full, completed from reference TRBV19 and TRBJ2-7, reads DGGITQSPKYLFRKEGQNVTLSCEQNLNHDAMYWYRQDPGQGLRLIYYSQIVNDFQKGDIAEGYSVSREKKESFPLTVTSAQKNPTAFYLCASSTGPGTYEQYFGPGTRLTVT.

V usage is TRBV9 and J usage is TRBJ2-7; D is unclear. Looked up from germline, CDR1 is SGDLS and CDR2 is YYNGEE. The germline V and J ends were trimmed by 4 bases and 2 bases, with 16 bases remaining between them. The CDR3 contains 15 residues. CDR3 amino acids: CASSPRVRATYEQYF. In DNA form, the CDR3 reads TGTGCCAGCAGCCCCCGAGTTCGGGCCACCTACGAGCAGTACTTC.

This sequence joins TRBV6-5 and TRBJ1-6; D is unclear. This CDR3 region has 14 residues. Per germline, CDR1 MNHEY and CDR2 SVGAGI. Trimming took 2 bases from V and 9 from J, leaving 11 bases between them. This CDR3 is CASSYGSISSPLHF. In DNA form, the CDR3 reads TGTGCCAGCAGTTACGGGTCAATAAGTTCACCCCTCCACTTT.

This clone turned up a few times. The V gene is TRBV5-1, the J gene TRBJ2-3; TRBD1 agrees at 8 bases. Germline V gene sequence: CDR1 SGHRS, CDR2 YFSETQ. V gave up 0 bases and J gave up 5 bases; unmatched junction bases: 11. The length of the CDR3 is 17 residues. The CDR3 DNA sequence: TGCGCCAGCAGCTTGGCCTATACAGGGGGTGGGCTAGATACGCAGTATTTT. This encodes CASSLAYTGGGLDTQYF.

This sequence joins TRBV4-2 and TRBJ1-4, with D hard to call. CDR1 LGHNA and CDR2 YNFKEQ come from the germline V gene. This CDR3 has 16 residues. Trimming took off 0 bases at V and 0 bases at J, with 8 bases between the two ends. CDR3 DNA: TGTGCCAGCAGCCAAGATATAGTAGCAACTAATGAAAAACTGTTTTTT. It codes for CASSQDIVATNEKLFF.

Only a few counts were recorded for this clone. The chain combines TRBV10-1 with TRBJ2-2; D is unresolved. The CDR3 consists of 13 residues. Germline-derived CDR1 and CDR2 are WNHNN and SYGVQD (reference sequence). Deletions cut 1 base from V and 6 bases from J, with 6 bases between. This chain's CDR3 is CASSEFQAGELFF. In DNA form, the CDR3 reads TGCGCCAGCAGTGAGTTTCAGGCCGGGGAGCTGTTTTTT.

The chain carries TRBV7-6 and TRBJ2-5; 9 bases match TRBD2. Germline-derived CDR1 and CDR2 are SGHVS and FNYEAQ. The CDR3 runs to 16 residues. V was pared by 5 bases and J by 3 bases, with 10 bases of the junction left unmatched. As DNA, the CDR3 is TGTGCCAGCAGCCCTGGGTTAGCGGGGGTAGAAGAGACCCAGTACTTC. Translated: CASSPGLAGVEETQYF.

This clone occurred a few times. V usage is TRBV5-1 and J usage is TRBJ2-5; 10 bases agree with TRBD2. Germline V gene sequence: CDR1 SGHRS, CDR2 YFSETQ. Trimming took 3 bases from V and 4 from J; bases not matched to a gene: 12. This CDR3 contains 17 residues. In nucleotides, the CDR3 is TGCGCCAGCAGCTCGACAGTTTCTAGCGGGAGCGGAGAGACCCAGTACTTC. This codes for CASSSTVSSGSGETQYF.